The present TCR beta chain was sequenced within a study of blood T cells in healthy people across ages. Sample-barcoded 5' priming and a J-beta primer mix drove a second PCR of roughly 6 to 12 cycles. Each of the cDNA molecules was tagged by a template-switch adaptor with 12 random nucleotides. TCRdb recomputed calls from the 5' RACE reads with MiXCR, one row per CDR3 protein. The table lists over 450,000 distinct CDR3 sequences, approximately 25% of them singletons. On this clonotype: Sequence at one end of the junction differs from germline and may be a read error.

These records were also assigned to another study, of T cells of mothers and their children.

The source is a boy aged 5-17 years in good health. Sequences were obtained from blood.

The CDR3 region is CAGSVTSGGTGELFF. CDR3 DNA: TGTGCCGGCAGCGTCACTAGCGGGGGCACCGGGGAGCTGTTTTTT. The rearrangement joins TRBV7-2 to TRBJ2-2, with 11 bases fitting TRBD2. There are 15 residues in the CDR3. CDR1 is SGHTA, CDR2 FQGNSA, per germline.